Below are 7 T cell receptor beta chains sequenced from a single sample in a study of shared clonotypes between healthy human individuals. Repertoires were generated with immunoSEQ multiplex PCR, while TCRdb's copy carries only in-frame clones and drops some. The sample yields over a million clones, about four fifths seen once. Sequences were obtained from memory CD4+ T cells from PBMCs. Subset reported: CD45RA-negative fraction. The receptor source for this set is a man younger than 35 in good health. Some clones in this sample may be carry-over from other donors' samples.

The chain links TRBV4-2 to TRBJ2-1; 14 bases line up with TRBD2. In germline, CDR1 is LGHNA, CDR2 YNFKEQ. J gave up 8 bases and V 0 bases, and 9 bases lay outside the gene matches. The CDR3 runs to 18 residues. The CDR3, as DNA: TGTGCCAGCAGCCAAGAGGGTTTTGGGACTAGCGGGAGCTATGAGCAGTTCTTC. Translated, it gives CASSQEGFGTSGSYEQFF.

V and J are TRBV6-5 and TRBJ2-7; the D is unclear. Germline V gives CDR1 MNHEY, CDR2 SVGAGI. The V end was cut by 0 bases, the J end by 6 bases, with 12 bases between. CDR3 length equals 14 residues. CDR3: CASSYSRSAREQYF. CDR3 in DNA: TGTGCCAGCAGTTACTCGAGGTCTGCGCGCGAGCAGTACTTC.

The chain uses TRBV18 and TRBJ1-2; tentative D call: TRBD1 (5 bases). The germline V and J ends were trimmed by 3 bases and 4 bases, with 12 bases remaining between them. CDR1 is KGHSH, CDR2 LQKENI, per germline. This CDR3 is 14 amino acids long. CDR3 loop: CASSPGTLGYGYTF. CDR3 bases: TGTGCCAGCTCACCGGGGACCCTAGGCTATGGCTACACCTTC.

The CDR3 nucleotides read TGTGCCAGCAGCGTAGCTCCGGGGTACCACGAGCAGTACTTC. As protein: CASSVAPGYHEQYF. The chain links TRBV9 to TRBJ2-7, with D maybe TRBD2 (5 bases). The CDR3 is 14 amino acids. The germline CDR1 and CDR2 sequences are SGDLS and YYNGEE. Trimming removed 0 bases from V and 5 bases from J, with 12 bases in between.

This chain links TRBV12-5 with TRBJ2-3, with 11 nucleotides matching TRBD2. This CDR3 has 19 residues. V lost 3 bases to trimming and J lost 0 bases; unmatched junction nucleotides: 11. Germline V gives CDR1 LGHNT, CDR2 FRNRAP. Written as DNA, the CDR3 is TGTGCTAGTGGTTTCCAAACTAGCGGGAGTTTTGCTAGCACAGATACGCAGTATTTT. Translated, it gives CASGFQTSGSFASTDTQYF.

V and J are TRBV28 and TRBJ1-1; tentative D call: TRBD1 (5 bases). In germline, CDR1 is MDHEN, CDR2 SYDVKM. Trimming removed 8 bases from V and 0 bases from J, with 16 bases in between. This CDR3 comprises 15 residues. The CDR3 nucleotides are TGTGCCAGCGGTTGGCGGGGGGGAATGAACACTGAAGCTTTCTTT. The encoded protein is CASGWRGGMNTEAFF. Variable domain in full (rest from reference TRBV28 and TRBJ1-1): DVKVTQSSRYLVKRTGEKVFLECVQDMDHENMFWYRQDPGLGLRLIYFSYDVKMKEKGDIPEGYSVSREKKERFSLILESASTNQTSMYLCASGWRGGMNTEAFFGQGTRLTVV.

The genes are TRBV7-8 and TRBJ1-3; no clear D gene. V was clipped by 2 bases and J by 4 bases, with 15 bases between them. This CDR3 comprises 16 residues. The germline V gene has CDR1 SGHVS and CDR2 FQNEAQ. The CDR3: CASSLTPRGTGNTIYF. The CDR3 DNA reads TGTGCCAGCAGCTTAACTCCCCGCGGTACAGGAAACACCATATATTTT. The whole variable domain, filled in from reference TRBV7-8 and TRBJ1-3, reads GAGVSQSPRYKVAKRGQDVALRCDPISGHVSLFWYQQALGQGPEFLTYFQNEAQLDKSGLPSDRFFAERPEGSVSTLKIQRTQQEDSAVYLCASSLTPRGTGNTIYFGEGSWLTVV.